Below, 9 T cell receptor beta chains from the same sample are listed, as sequenced in a study of CXCR3-negative and CXCR3-positive naive CD8 T cells. With UMI labels, 5' RACE was used to prepare the TRB cDNA libraries. TCRdb reprocessed the 5' RACE reads and stores each CDR3 protein as one record, lacking DNA. Its listing shows 100,000 to 150,000 distinct CDR3 sequences. Input material: naive CXCR3- CD8+ T cells from blood. Subset in this sample: CD45RO-CCR7+CD27+CD95- naive CD8+ T cells lacking CXCR3 (TNR3-). The receptors derive from a human donor in good health. Some clones in this sample may be carry-over from other donors' samples.

This chain links TRBV29-1 with TRBJ1-2; the D call from TCRdb, TRBD1, cannot be confirmed without DNA. CDR1 is SQVTM, CDR2 ANQGSEA, per germline. This CDR3 comprises 13 residues. The CDR3 here is CSVWDREYDGYTF.

The chain combines TRBV6-5 with TRBJ2-1; the TCRdb call, TRBD2, lacks DNA for checking. The V gene's germline CDR1 is MNHEY and CDR2 SVGAGI. The CDR3 runs 13 residues. The CDR3 is CASSYGASGEQFF.

CDR3 loop: CASSVGGTKETQYF. This chain uses TRBV13 with TRBJ2-5. The CDR3 has 14 residues. Germline CDR1 and CDR2: PRHDT and FYEKMQ (reference sequence).

The chain has TRBV6-2 or TRBV6-3 and TRBJ2-2; the TRBD2 assignment by TCRdb is unverifiable without DNA. Germline values: CDR1 MNHEY, CDR2 SVGEGT. The length of the CDR3 is 17 residues. CDR3 sequence reads: CASSYSPFAGGQGELFF.

This rearrangement joins TRBV29-1 to TRBJ2-1. Per germline, CDR1 SQVTM and CDR2 ANQGSEA. This CDR3 has 13 residues. The CDR3 spells CSVEEYLSDEQFF.

The J gene is TRBJ2-7, the V gene TRBV28. Germline V gives CDR1 MDHEN, CDR2 SYDVKM. This CDR3 contains 12 residues. CDR3 sequence reads: CASNQGTYEQYF.

The CDR3 is CSVEAGNPGELFF. The rearrangement uses TRBV29-1 and TRBJ2-2. CDR1 is SQVTM, CDR2 ANQGSEA, per germline. The CDR3 length is 13 residues.

The chain links TRBV12-3 or TRBV12-4 to TRBJ2-7; without DNA, the TCRdb call of TRBD2 cannot be checked. There are 14 residues in the CDR3. CDR3: CASSLGLLFYEQYF.

CDR3 in amino acids: CASSPPRGGAHGELFF. This chain joins TRBV7-7 and TRBJ2-2; the TCRdb D gene call, TRBD2, has no DNA to confirm it. The CDR3 consists of 16 residues. Germline CDR1 and CDR2: SSHAT and FNYEAQ (reference sequence).